The source of this TCR beta chain is a study of cytomegalovirus exposure and HLA in healthy donors. Study-level points and caveats: High specificity and sensitivity for cytomegalovirus status were reported for the classifier. The authors listed 180 or so TCR beta chains as cytomegalovirus-associated.

The data were produced by immunoSEQ multiplex PCR, yet TCRdb's version contains in-frame clones alone and is incomplete. The table shows more than 140,000 clones, with roughly 91% occurring only once. This clone was counted between two and nine times. Its target is unknown. The V gene lost 4 bases and the J gene lost 4 bases, with 21 bases spanning the gap. The CDR3 has 17 residues. CDR1 is SGDLS, CDR2 YYNGEE, per germline. This sequence was found in a woman aged 18 to 35 in good health and CMV-seropositive. The specimen was PBMCs. V and J are TRBV9 and TRBJ2-1, with D tentatively TRBD1 (6 bases). In DNA form, the CDR3 reads TGTGCCAGCAGCCCAGGGGTGGGGTCGGGGTTTTACAATGAGCAGTTCTTC. Translating gives CASSPGVGSGFYNEQFF.